This T cell receptor (beta chain) is drawn from a study of naive CD8 T cells in extremely preterm neonates (dated by TCRdb to about 2017). Describing the broader study: The study compared the TCRbeta CDR3 repertoires of sorted naive CD8+ T cells among four age groups: extremely preterm neonates, term neonates, young children and adults.

What the study reported, not specific to this receptor: Compared with the older groups, preterm CDR3s were shorter and closer to germline, carrying fewer N additions and showing less junctional trimming. A small sample size and variable productive template counts among preterm samples were noted by the authors as limitations. Preterm neonates had significantly lower iChao1 richness than all other age groups (p < 0.05) and an even clone distribution, indicating a less rich repertoire. Prospective longitudinal studies of preterm and term neonates were called for by the authors so that T cell development could be tracked within individuals. A larger fraction of CDR3 nucleotide sequences was shared among preterm neonates (roughly 2.7%) than among term neonates (around 0.4%), young children (approximately 0.03%) and adults (about 0.01%).

A two-step, bias-controlled multiplex PCR was used to amplify TCRbeta CDR3 regions from genomic DNA. The multiplex PCR used primers specific for every TRBV and TRBJ gene segment. The immunoSEQ Assay was used to generate TCRbeta repertoire data. As for the authors' bioinformatics: To merge closely related sequences, reads went through filtering and clustering using a relative-frequency ratio and a modified nearest-neighbor algorithm. IMGT annotation was followed for the assignment of V, D and J genes to CDR3 sequences. Template counts were corrected for PCR amplification bias and quantified by comparison with synthetic TCR CDR3 analog sequences. Only unique productive sequences, defined as in-frame CDR3 sequences lacking stop codons, were included in the analyses. The immunoSEQ Analyzer software was used to calculate iChao1 richness and clonality, with clonality defined as 1 minus Pielou's evenness. Depending on the Shapiro-Wilk normality results, either Student's t-test or a non-parametric test was run in JMP for statistical testing. Not all clones reach the TCRdb copy of this immuneACCESS table, which keeps in-frame sequences only. Checked studies attribute under half of the gap to unresolved V genes and leave the rest unexplained. V, J and clone size reflect that table, while D and trimming were determined from the DNA. The sample has around 6,000 clones on record, around 98% of them singletons. The ten largest make up 0.35% to 0.45% of the sample.

Comment on this clone: Its antigen target is currently unknown. Qualities for individual bases were not recorded, and no much larger clone is one base off.

Term cord blood was obtained from 5 or 6 elective full-term cesarean deliveries at about 37-41 weeks of gestation, without labor or rupture of membranes. Exclusion from the study was applied to pregnancies with fetal demise, active maternal HSV infection or known maternal HIV infection. A FACSAria III cell sorter was used to sort live, Annexin V-negative naive CD8+ T cells (CD3+CD8+CD45RA+CCR7+). Each sample yielded between roughly 20,000 and 110,000 sorted naive CD8+ T cells. Preassembled standardized sampling kits were used to collect mixed venous-arterial cord blood. Cord blood was kept at room temperature and processed within 4 hours of collection. Mononuclear cells were isolated from diluted blood by Ficoll-Paque density gradient centrifugation. Before sorting, mononuclear cells were cryopreserved in roughly 10% DMSO with 90% FBS and kept in long-term storage at -150 degrees C. After thawing, the cells were stained with Annexin V and with antibodies against CD3, CD8, CCR7 and CD45RA. The DNeasy Blood and Tissue Kit was used to extract genomic DNA from sorted cell pellets that had been snap-frozen.

V loses 6 bases, J loses 8 bases, and the germline ends lie 11 bases apart. The CDR3 runs 11 residues from the cysteine to the phenylalanine. Here the CDR3 DNA is all that survives: 33 bases in frame from base 1. The germline V gene (reference sequence) provides CDR1 DFQATT and CDR2 SNEGSKA. Sequenced sample: naive CD8+ T cells from cord blood. The TCR sequence derives from a newborn in good health. Recombination linked TRBV20-1 to TRBJ2-1, with no reliable assignment of the D segment. The DNA sequence is given as TGCAGTGCCCCTCTTGGCTATGAGCAGTTCTTC. Its protein reads: CSAPLGYEQFF.